This is a list of T cell receptor beta chains from one sample in a study of shared clonotypes between healthy human individuals. TCRdb keeps only in-frame clones here, not all; method: immunoSEQ multiplex PCR. Of approximately 2,000,000 clones in the sample, around 93% were seen once. Sequencing was done on a sample of naive CD8+ T cells from PBMCs. The source is a man aged 18 to 35 in good health. Some clones in this sample may be carry-over from other donors' samples. Both conserved end residues are part of each CDR3. Rows may omit the clone size; those that give it use once, few, many or a size class.

J | size | length | V | CDR3
TRBJ2-2 | . | 15 | TRBV28 | CASSLRVLNTGELFF
TRBJ2-7 | . | 13 | TRBV7-2 | CASSLGASYEQYF
TRBJ2-1 | . | 14 | TRBV28 | CASRPTGSSSEQFF
TRBJ1-1 | . | 14 | TRBV5-5 | CASSWGLGGTEAFF
TRBJ2-7 | . | 13 | TRBV7-9 | CASSFSWEYEQYF
TRBJ2-7 | . | 14 | TRBV9 | CASSVESGSHEQYF
TRBJ2-7 | . | 15 | TRBV27 | CASSQGQGPSYEQYF
TRBJ2-3 | . | 15 | TRBV27 | CASSYTGQGPDTQYF
TRBJ2-7 | . | 13 | TRBV27 | CASSTRQGYEQYF
TRBJ2-3 | . | 18 | TRBV5-8 | CASSLIFGSREATDTQYF
TRBJ2-1 | . | 13 | TRBV5-3 | CARSLPKGNEQFF
TRBJ2-7 | once | 12 | TRBV11-2 | CASSLNGNEQYF
TRBJ1-2 | once | 16 | TRBV9 | CASSLYSSQEVYGYTF
TRBJ2-7 | . | 17 | TRBV5-8 | CASQKKTSGGPYYEQYF
TRBJ2-1 | . | 15 | TRBV6-1 | CASSELTSGSTEQFF
TRBJ2-5 | . | 14 | TRBV27 | CASSLASRLETQYF
TRBJ2-3 | . | 14 | TRBV9 | CASTGTSPADTQYF
TRBJ2-7 | . | 14 | TRBV27 | CASSFQGALYEQYF
TRBJ2-1 | . | 13 | TRBV4-1 | CASSRTFINEQFF
TRBJ2-7 | . | 15 | TRBV7-9 | CASSPRGGEAYEQYF
TRBJ2-5 | . | 16 | TRBV5-6 | CASSLKAWGSEETQYF
TRBJ2-2 | . | 18 | TRBV27 | CASSFWTSGRANTGELFF
TRBJ2-7 | . | 11 | TRBV5-6 | CASSDSREQYF
TRBJ2-1 | . | 14 | TRBV7-9 | CASTSFKYGDEQFF
TRBJ1-3 | . | 16 | TRBV5-3 | CARSLGRWVFGNTIYF
TRBJ1-1 | . | 18 | TRBV5-6 | CASSPRPSQGFLYTEAFF
TRBJ1-1 | . | 12 | TRBV12-5 | CASGIGRTEAFF
TRBJ2-1 | . | 15 | TRBV19 | CASSPWAGGPHEQFF
TRBJ2-7 | . | 16 | TRBV27 | CASRGGSGRHSYEQYF
TRBJ1-5 | . | 18 | TRBV28 | CASSSTWTGWPSNQPQHF
TRBJ2-7 | . | 15 | TRBV11-3 | CASSPLAGGFYEQYF
TRBJ2-7 | . | 13 | TRBV7-9 | CASSSSGHYEQYF